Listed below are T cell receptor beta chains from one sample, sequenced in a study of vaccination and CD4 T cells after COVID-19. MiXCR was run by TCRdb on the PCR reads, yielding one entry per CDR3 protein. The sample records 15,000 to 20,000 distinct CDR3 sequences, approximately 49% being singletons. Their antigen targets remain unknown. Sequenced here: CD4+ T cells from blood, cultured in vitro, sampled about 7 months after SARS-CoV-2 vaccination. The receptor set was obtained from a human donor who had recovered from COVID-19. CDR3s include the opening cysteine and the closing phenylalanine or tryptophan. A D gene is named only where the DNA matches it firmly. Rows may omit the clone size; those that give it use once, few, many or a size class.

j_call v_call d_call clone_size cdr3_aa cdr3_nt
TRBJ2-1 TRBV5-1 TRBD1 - CASSPGQGESEQFF TGCGCCAGCAGCCCAGGACAGGGGGAGAGTGAGCAGTTCTTC
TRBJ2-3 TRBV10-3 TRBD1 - CAISRQGRRDTQYF TGTGCCATCAGCCGACAGGGGCGACGGGATACGCAGTATTTT
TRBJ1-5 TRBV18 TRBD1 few CASSPKGTGVGNQPQHF TGTGCCAGCTCACCAAAAGGGACAGGGGTGGGCAATCAGCCCCAGCATTTT
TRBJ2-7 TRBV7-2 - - CASSLWGAPISDEQYF TGTGCCAGCAGCTTATGGGGGGCCCCTATCTCGGACGAGCAGTACTTC
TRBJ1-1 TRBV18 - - CASSPGVRTEAFF TGTGCCAGCTCACCAGGAGTGAGGACTGAAGCTTTCTTT
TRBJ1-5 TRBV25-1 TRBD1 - CASSEPGQGQPQHF TGTGCCAGCAGTGAACCGGGACAGGGCCAGCCCCAGCATTTT
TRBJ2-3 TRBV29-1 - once CSVEAGLPGDTQYF TGCAGCGTTGAGGCGGGACTCCCAGGCGATACGCAGTATTTT
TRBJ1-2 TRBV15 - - CATSRDEYSFGPDGYTF TGTGCCACCAGCAGAGATGAGTACAGTTTCGGTCCAGATGGCTACACCTTC
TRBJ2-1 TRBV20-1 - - CSAFRANEQFF TGCAGTGCTTTTAGGGCCAATGAGCAGTTCTTC
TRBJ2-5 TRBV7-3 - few CASSLTLLLPQYF TGTGCCAGCAGCTTAACCCTCCTCTTGCCCCAGTACTTC
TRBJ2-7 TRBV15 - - CATSRDRLVAEQYF TGTGCCACCAGCAGAGATAGACTAGTGGCCGAGCAGTACTTC
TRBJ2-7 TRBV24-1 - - CATSETGTAYEQYF TGTGCCACCAGTGAAACCGGGACGGCTTACGAGCAGTACTTC
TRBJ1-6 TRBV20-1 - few CSARGGTFDNSPLHF TGCAGTGCTAGAGGCGGGACATTTGACAATTCACCCCTCCACTTT
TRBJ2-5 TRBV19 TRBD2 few CASSALAGGKETQYF TGTGCCAGTAGTGCACTAGCGGGGGGTAAGGAGACCCAGTACTTC
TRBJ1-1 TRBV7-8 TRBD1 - CASSLGGDRVEAFF TGTGCCAGCAGCTTAGGGGGGGACAGGGTTGAAGCTTTCTTT
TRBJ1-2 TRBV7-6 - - CASRALGRSGYTF TGTGCCAGCAGAGCATTGGGCCGTAGTGGCTACACCTTC
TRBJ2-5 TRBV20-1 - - CSARATAESETQYF TGCAGTGCCAGAGCGACGGCCGAGTCCGAGACCCAGTACTTC
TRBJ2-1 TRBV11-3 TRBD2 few CASSYRGRDEQFF TGTGCCAGCAGCTACCGAGGGAGGGATGAGCAGTTCTTC
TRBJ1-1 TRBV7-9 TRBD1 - CASSLDRGNTEAFF TGTGCCAGCAGCTTGGACAGGGGAAACACTGAAGCTTTCTTT
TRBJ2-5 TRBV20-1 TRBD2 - CSAKRGGAEETQYF TGCAGTGCTAAACGGGGGGGGGCGGAGGAGACCCAGTACTTC
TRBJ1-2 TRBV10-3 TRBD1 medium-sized CAIMGTDSNYGYTF TGTGCCATCATGGGGACAGATTCCAACTATGGCTACACCTTC
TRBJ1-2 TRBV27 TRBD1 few CASSSRQGLGYTF TGTGCCAGCAGTTCTAGACAGGGTCTTGGCTACACCTTC
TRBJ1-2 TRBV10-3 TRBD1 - CAISEGGTGDLYGYTF TGTGCCATCAGTGAAGGGGGGACAGGGGACCTCTATGGCTACACCTTC
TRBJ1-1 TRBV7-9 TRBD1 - CASSLIGQGDTEAFF TGTGCCAGCAGCCTGATCGGACAGGGGGACACTGAAGCTTTCTTT
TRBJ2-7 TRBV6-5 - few CASSYSGRVYEQYF TGTGCCAGCAGTTACTCGGGCAGGGTTTACGAGCAGTACTTC
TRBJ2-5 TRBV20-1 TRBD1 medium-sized CSAEQGYQETQYF TGCAGTGCTGAACAGGGGTACCAAGAGACCCAGTACTTC
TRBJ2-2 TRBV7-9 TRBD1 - CASSWSLGTGKAGELFF TGTGCCAGCAGCTGGAGCCTAGGGACAGGGAAAGCCGGGGAGCTGTTTTTT
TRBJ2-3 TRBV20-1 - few CSARVYSATDTQYF TGCAGTGCTAGAGTGTACTCCGCCACAGATACGCAGTATTTT
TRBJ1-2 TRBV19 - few CASSIHGFYGYTF TGTGCCAGTAGTATACACGGATTCTATGGCTACACCTTC
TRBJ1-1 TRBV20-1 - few CSASNVGGAFF TGCAGTGCTAGTAATGTAGGAGGAGCTTTCTTT
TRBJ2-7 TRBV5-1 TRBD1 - CASSPTTGSYEQYF TGCGCCAGCAGCCCTACGACAGGGTCCTACGAGCAGTACTTC